A single sample is the source of the 32 T cell receptor beta chains below, sequenced in a study of draining lymph node invasion in breast cancer. TCRdb reprocessed the bulk RNA-seq reads with MiXCR, giving one entry per CDR3 protein. Of roughly 2,800 distinct CDR3 sequences detected, approximately 70% appear once; the ten largest clones hold 7.5% to 10%. Cells sorted as CD4+ CD45RA- CD25high were taken as memory regulatory T cells. Material for sequencing was sorted memory Tregs from a lymph node. All receptors derive from a female donor with luminal breast cancer.

The V and J genes are TRBV5-6 and TRBJ1-1; weak D call: TRBD1 (6 bases). The CDR3 has 14 residues. V gave up 2 bases and J gave up 1 base, with 9 bases separating them. In germline, CDR1 is SGHDT, CDR2 YYEEEE. The CDR3 region has the DNA TGTGCCAGCAGCTTCCTGGACAGGAACACTGAAGCTTTCTTT. This gives the protein CASSFLDRNTEAFF.

In its sample, this clonotype was seen once. This chain links TRBV4-1 with TRBJ2-7; D gene ambiguous. The germline V and J ends were trimmed by 4 bases and 2 bases, with 18 bases remaining between them. CDR1 is MGHRA, CDR2 YSYEKL, per germline. The CDR3 contains 16 residues. CDR3: CASSLRLGRGTYEQYF. Here the CDR3 DNA reads TGCGCCAGCAGCCTGCGCCTGGGCCGTGGGACCTACGAGCAGTACTTC.

The V and J genes are TRBV6-2 or TRBV6-3 and TRBJ1-1; no definite D call. V gave up 0 bases and J gave up 12 bases, with 20 bases separating them. Germline V gene lookup returns CDR1 MNHEY and CDR2 SVGEGT. There are 15 residues in the CDR3. Here the CDR3 DNA reads TGTGCCAGCAGTTACTCGAAGAGATCCCTGGGAACGACTTTCTTT. This gives the protein CASSYSKRSLGTTFF.

The chain uses TRBV12-3 or TRBV12-4 and TRBJ1-6, with D possibly matching TRBD1 (5 bases). Trimming took 6 bases from V and 8 from J, leaving 11 bases between them. The CDR3 sequence is 13 residues long. The CDR3 is CASSPGPYSPLHF. The CDR3 DNA reads TGTGCCAGCAGCCCAGGGCCCTATTCACCCCTCCACTTT.

The chain recombines TRBV7-9 with TRBJ2-7, with 10 bases that match TRBD1. Trimming cost V 3 bases and J 6 bases; bases outside gene matches: 11. Germline V gene sequence: CDR1 SEHNR, CDR2 FQNEAQ (reference sequence). The CDR3 runs to 16 residues. The CDR3 is CASSFGAAGQGGEQYF. The CDR3 DNA reads as TGTGCCAGCAGCTTCGGAGCCGCAGGACAGGGGGGCGAGCAGTACTTC.

The rearrangement links TRBV5-6 to TRBJ2-7; no firm D call. Trimming took off 7 bases at V and 2 bases at J, with 13 bases between the two ends. This CDR3 has 13 residues. CDR1 and CDR2 (germline): SGHDT, YYEEEE. The CDR3 bases are TGTGCCAGCTCCCGGCCCGGGCCCTACGAGCAGTACTTC. Translated: CASSRPGPYEQYF.

The chain joins TRBV28 to TRBJ1-2; no definite D call. CDR3 length: 14 amino acids. Trimming stripped 2 bases from V and 7 bases from J, with 14 bases between. Germline assignment: CDR1 MDHEN and CDR2 SYDVKM. The CDR3 DNA reads as TGTGCCAGCAGTTTAGGCTCTCTCTCGGGTGGCTACACCTTC. Its translation is CASSLGSLSGGYTF.

This chain uses TRBV6-2 or TRBV6-3 with TRBJ1-6, with D uncertain. In germline, CDR1 is MNHEY, CDR2 SVGEGT. This CDR3 has 17 amino acids. V was cut by 5 bases and J by 8 bases, with 22 bases left in between. The CDR3 loop is CASSQIPGRQSYSPLHF. The DNA of the CDR3 is TGTGCCAGCAGTCAAATACCTGGACGGCAGAGTTATTCACCCCTCCACTTT.

J is TRBJ1-2 and V is TRBV18, with 7 bases lining up with TRBD1. The CDR3 is 16 amino acids. Germline trimming cut 1 base from V and 9 bases from J; bases unmatched to any gene: 14. Germline values: CDR1 KGHSH, CDR2 LQKENI. The CDR3 DNA reads as TGTGCCAGCTCACCACAATTACAGGGGATTGGGTATTGCTACACCTTC. Amino acid sequence: CASSPQLQGIGYCYTF.

The J gene is TRBJ1-4, the V gene TRBV5-1; the D is unclear. CDR1 is SGHRS and CDR2 is YFSETQ in the germline V gene. The CDR3 is 15 residues long. V was cut by 2 bases and J by 0 bases, with 8 bases left in between. CDR3 in DNA: TGCGCCAGCAGCTTCCTGACCTCAACTAATGAAAAACTGTTTTTT. Encoded protein: CASSFLTSTNEKLFF. The full variable domain, with the rest looked up from reference TRBV5-1 and TRBJ1-4, is KAGVTQTPRYLIKTRGQQVTLSCSPISGHRSVSWYQQTPGQGLQFLFEYFSETQRNKGNFPGRFSGRQFSNSRSEMNVSTLELGDSALYLCASSFLTSTNEKLFFGSGTQLSVL.

The V call is TRBV5-1, the J call TRBJ2-5; TRBD2 agrees at 8 bases. CDR3 length equals 18 residues. Germline V gene sequence: CDR1 SGHRS, CDR2 YFSETQ. V lost 0 bases and J lost 1; bases outside the gene matches: 11. CDR3 DNA: TGCGCCAGCAGCTTGGGAGAGGGTTTAGCGGGACTCCAAGAGACCCAGTACTTC. Translation: CASSLGEGLAGLQETQYF.

This clonotype was detected only a few times. The rearrangement uses TRBV20-1 and TRBJ2-7, with D perhaps TRBD2 (6 bases). V lost 0 bases, J lost 6 bases, and 18 bases lay in between. The CDR3 sequence is 15 residues long. CDR1 is DFQATT and CDR2 is SNEGSKA in the germline V gene (reference sequence). CDR3 loop: CSARDPVLASAEQYF. DNA of the CDR3: TGCAGTGCTAGAGATCCGGTACTAGCTTCAGCCGAGCAGTACTTC.

The genes are TRBV11-2 and TRBJ2-7; D possibly corresponds to TRBD2 (5 bases). The V end was cut by 1 base, the J end by 7 bases, with 14 bases between. This CDR3 contains 14 residues. CDR1 SGHAT and CDR2 FQNNGV come from the germline V gene. The CDR3 nucleotides are TGTGCCAGCAGCTTAGGACTGGATTCGGGAGAGCAGTACTTC. Translation gives CASSLGLDSGEQYF.

This clonotype was observed a handful of times. V is TRBV30 and J is TRBJ2-1; 9 bases agree with TRBD1. The germline V gene encodes CDR1 GTSNPN and CDR2 SVGIG (reference sequence). The CDR3 covers 14 residues. The J segment lost 7 bases and the V segment lost 2 bases, leaving 6 bases of the junction unmatched. DNA of the CDR3: TGTGCCTGGAGTCCGGGACAGGGTATGAATGAGCAGTTCTTC. Amino acids: CAWSPGQGMNEQFF.

The chain couples TRBV28 to TRBJ2-2; the D is unclear. The germline CDR1 and CDR2 sequences are MDHEN and SYDVKM. This CDR3 spans 16 amino acids. V lost 6 bases and J lost 2, with 16 bases in between. The CDR3: CASRLVVIGNTGELFF. Written as DNA, the CDR3 is TGTGCCAGCAGATTAGTAGTTATAGGTAACACCGGGGAGCTGTTTTTT.

This rearrangement joins TRBV18 to TRBJ1-1, with no clear D. The length of the CDR3 is 14 residues. V lost 3 bases and J lost 5, with 13 bases in between. Germline V CDR1 and CDR2: KGHSH, LQKENI. CDR3 residues: CASSPRVGKTEAFF. The DNA for the CDR3 is TGTGCCAGCTCACCGAGGGTAGGGAAAACTGAAGCTTTCTTT.

This clonotype was detected a few times. This chain uses TRBV3-1 with TRBJ2-5, with D unresolved. The germline V gene has CDR1 LGHDT and CDR2 YNNKEL (reference sequence). There are 12 residues in the CDR3. Trimming removed 2 bases at V and 5 bases at J, with 6 bases between. The CDR3 here is CASSQRWETQYF. The CDR3 DNA reads TGTGCCAGCAGCCAAAGGTGGGAGACCCAGTACTTC.

The chain links TRBV5-1 to TRBJ1-2; tentative D call: TRBD1 (6 bases). The germline V gene encodes CDR1 SGHRS and CDR2 YFSETQ. The ends were cut back, 0 bases at V and 10 bases at J, with 13 bases in the middle. The CDR3 is 13 amino acids. CDR3 DNA sequence: TGCGCCAGCAGCTTGGCCTACAGGGCTGACTACACCTTC. As protein: CASSLAYRADYTF.

The rearrangement uses TRBV19 and TRBJ2-7; weak D call: TRBD2 (5 bases). V lost 1 base, J lost 7 bases, and 8 bases lay in between. The V gene's germline CDR1 is LNHDA and CDR2 SQIVND (reference sequence). The CDR3 is 12 amino acids. The CDR3 DNA is TGTGCCAGTAGTATAGTCGGCGGGGAGCAGTACTTC. Translation: CASSIVGGEQYF.

This chain joins TRBV6-1 and TRBJ1-1; D is possibly TRBD1 (5 bases). This CDR3 comprises 14 residues. Germline lookup yields CDR1 MNHNS and CDR2 SASEGT. Trimming removed 4 bases from V and 0 bases from J, with 9 bases in between. CDR3 sequence (DNA): TGTGCCAGCAGTGGACAGATCCTGAACACTGAAGCTTTCTTT. Translating gives CASSGQILNTEAFF.

The rearrangement joins TRBV3-1 to TRBJ1-1; D is perhaps TRBD1 (5 bases). Trimming removed 2 bases from V and 1 base from J, with 8 bases in between. Germline V gene lookup returns CDR1 LGHDT and CDR2 YNNKEL (reference sequence). The CDR3 is 14 residues long. This CDR3 reads CASSQLTANTEAFF. In DNA, the CDR3 is TGTGCCAGCAGCCAATTGACAGCGAACACTGAAGCTTTCTTT.

The chain links TRBV7-9 to TRBJ2-5, with TRBD2 matching 15 bases. Germline CDR1 SEHNR, CDR2 FQNEAQ (reference sequence). The junction had 3 bases not matched to a gene; V was cut back by 5 bases and J by 5 bases. The CDR3 has 15 residues. The CDR3 protein is CASSPGTSGRETQYF. CDR3 sequence (DNA): TGTGCCAGCAGCCCTGGGACTAGCGGGAGGGAGACCCAGTACTTC.

This CDR3 reads CASSLGLLPTNEKLFF. For the CDR3, the DNA is TGTGCCAGCAGCTTAGGACTCCTCCCAACTAATGAAAAACTGTTTTTT. The chain links TRBV7-2 to TRBJ1-4; D is unresolved. Trimming pared 1 base from V and 0 bases from J, leaving 9 bases between. The CDR3 loop spans 16 amino acids. Germline V gives CDR1 SGHTA, CDR2 FQGNSA.

The rearrangement joins TRBV9 to TRBJ1-2; D perhaps matches TRBD1 (5 bases). The CDR3 contains 16 residues. Germline CDR1 SGDLS, CDR2 YYNGEE. With 6 bases removed from V and 1 base from J, the gap between germline ends came to 19 bases. The CDR3 DNA sequence: TGTGCCAGCACCTCCTATCGGGACGGACATAACTATGGCTACACCTTC. Its translation: CASTSYRDGHNYGYTF. The complete variable domain, with remaining parts taken from reference TRBV9 and TRBJ1-2, reads DSGVTQTPKHLITATGQRVTLRCSPRSGDLSVYWYQQSLDQGLQFLIQYYNGEERAKGNILERFSAQQFPDLHSELNLSSLELGDSALYFCASTSYRDGHNYGYTFGSGTRLTVV.

This sequence joins TRBV4-1 and TRBJ1-1; D not certain. Per the germline V gene, CDR1 is MGHRA and CDR2 is YSYEKL. This CDR3 spans 15 amino acids. The V and J ends lost 1 base and 5 bases respectively, with 14 bases between them. The CDR3 spells CASSQGAGLGTEAFF. The CDR3 bases are TGCGCCAGCAGCCAAGGGGCCGGGCTGGGGACTGAAGCTTTCTTT.

The V and J genes are TRBV15 and TRBJ1-5; no clear D gene. The CDR3 totals 14 residues. CDR1 and CDR2 from the germline V gene are LNHNV and YYDKDF (reference sequence). V lost 1 base and J 7 bases, leaving 11 bases between the germline ends. For the CDR3, the DNA is TGTGCCACCAGCAGAGTCGGAATCCTCCAGCCCCAGCATTTT. Its translation: CATSRVGILQPQHF.

To note about this clonotype: A much larger clone lies one base from this, so it may be a read error. This chain joins TRBV14 and TRBJ2-7; D remains ambiguous. The germline V and J ends were trimmed by 5 bases and 2 bases, with 13 bases remaining between them. The CDR3 has 14 residues. Germline V gene sequence: CDR1 SGHDN, CDR2 FVKESK. CDR3 region: CASSTHWAPYEQYF. CDR3 DNA sequence: TGTGCCAGCAGCACTCACTGGGCCCCCTACGAGCAGTACTTC. The full variable domain, completed using reference TRBV14 and TRBJ2-7, is EAGVTQFPSHSVIEKGQTVTLRCDPISGHDNLYWYRRVMGKEIKFLLHFVKESKQDESGMPNNRFLAERTGGTYSTLKVQPAELEDSGVYFCASSTHWAPYEQYFGPGTRLTVT.

This clonotype was seen a handful of times. The rearrangement joins TRBV18 to TRBJ1-1, with D unclear. CDR1 is KGHSH, CDR2 LQKENI, per germline. V was trimmed by 6 bases and J by 1 base, leaving 24 bases between them. There are 18 residues in the CDR3. CDR3 protein: CASSPGWSIEQKNTEAFF. CDR3 DNA sequence: TGTGCCAGCTCGCCTGGGTGGAGTATTGAACAGAAGAACACTGAAGCTTTCTTT.

This chain links TRBV4-2 with TRBJ2-7, with a weak D call TRBD2 (6 bases). Germline CDR1 is LGHNA and CDR2 is YNFKEQ. V gave up 8 bases and J gave up 1 base, with 15 bases separating them. The CDR3 contains 14 residues. CDR3 protein: CASSSHSGSYEQYF. In DNA form, the CDR3 reads TGTGCCAGCTCCTCACACAGCGGGTCCTACGAGCAGTACTTC.

The V and J genes are TRBV7-9 and TRBJ1-1; D remains ambiguous. This CDR3 is 14 amino acids long. Germline CDR1 and CDR2: SEHNR and FQNEAQ (reference sequence). V was shortened by 5 bases and J by 3 bases, with 13 bases between the two germline ends. This chain's CDR3 is CASSPGWTDTEAFF. The CDR3 DNA reads TGTGCCAGCAGCCCCGGCTGGACGGACACTGAAGCTTTCTTT.

The gene calls are TRBV27 and TRBJ2-2; D is possibly TRBD2 (5 bases). From germline, CDR1 is MNHEY and CDR2 SMNVEV (reference sequence). The CDR3 extends over 13 amino acids. V was trimmed by 1 base and J by 7 bases, leaving 7 bases between them. The CDR3 region has the DNA TGTGCCAGCAGTTTATGGGAGATCGGGGAGCTGTTTTTT. Protein sequence: CASSLWEIGELFF.

The CDR3 DNA sequence: TGCGCCAGCAGACCCGGACAGGGGGACTATGGCTACACCTTC. Translation: CASRPGQGDYGYTF. The genes are TRBV5-1 and TRBJ1-2; 10 bases agree with TRBD1. CDR3 length: 14 amino acids. Germline V gene lookup returns CDR1 SGHRS and CDR2 YFSETQ. With V trimmed by 5 bases and J by 3 bases, 4 bases remained unmatched.